Following are 25 T cell receptor beta chains from one sample sequenced in a study of blood T cells in healthy people across ages (dated by TCRdb to about 2015). The library was produced with 5' RACE. For sequencing, an Illumina HiSeq 2500 was employed. A second PCR of roughly 6 to 12 cycles was run with a J-beta primer mix and a sample-barcoded 5' primer. TCRdb trimmed public reads at Q25 via fastp, called clones via MiXCR and kept in-frame beta chains. Each record represents a unique CDR3 protein, reported with the most common genes and DNA among its rows. The sample yields fewer than 700,000 distinct CDR3 sequences; roughly 48% were counted once. Of the sample, approximately 23% is held by the ten largest clones. The sample comprised blood. Receptors were obtained from an older man in good health.

The CDR3 sequence is CASSPQVGSTDTQYF. CDR3 bases: TGTGCCAGCAGCCCCCAAGTAGGGAGCACAGATACGCAGTATTTT. This sequence joins TRBV7-9 and TRBJ2-3, with D unclear. CDR3 length: 15 residues. V shed 5 bases and J shed 0 bases, with 12 bases lying between them. Germline CDR1 and CDR2: SEHNR and FQNEAQ (reference sequence).

This rearrangement joins TRBV6-2 or TRBV6-3 to TRBJ2-4; no definite D call. The J call is in doubt because the DNA end fits TRBJ2-7 better. CDR3 length: 14 residues. Germline V gene sequence: CDR1 MNHEY, CDR2 SVGEGT. The CDR3 region is CASSPSNYYIEQYF. CDR3 DNA sequence: TGTGCCAGCAGTCCGTCCAACTATTACATCGAGCAGTACTTC.

The rearrangement links TRBV5-5 to TRBJ1-1, with 7 bases matching TRBD1. The germline V gene has CDR1 SGHKS and CDR2 YYEKEE (reference sequence). Losses at the gene ends were 6 bases for V and 5 bases for J; bases not matched to a gene: 10. CDR3 length: 14 residues. The CDR3 sequence is CASISQGGGTEAFF. As DNA, the CDR3 is TGTGCCAGCATCTCCCAGGGGGGAGGGACTGAAGCTTTCTTT. Using reference TRBV5-5 and TRBJ1-1 for the parts outside the CDR3, the full variable domain is DAGVTQSPTHLIKTRGQQVTLRCSPISGHKSVSWYQQVLGQGPQFIFQYYEKEERGRGNFPDRFSARQFPNYSSELNVNALLLGDSALYLCASISQGGGTEAFFGQGTRLTVV.

The chain recombines TRBV10-3 with TRBJ2-1; weak D call: TRBD2 (6 bases). This CDR3 spans 13 amino acids. Trimming removed 10 bases from V and 10 bases from J, with 20 bases in between. Germline CDR1 reads ENHRY; CDR2 reads SYGVKD. In DNA, the CDR3 is TGTGCCACCAGCCTCATACTAGGGAGGGAGCAGTTCTTC. Encoded protein: CATSLILGREQFF.

Notes on this clonotype: At one end, the junction sequence differs from germline, possibly due to a read error. The chain employs TRBV7-9 and TRBJ2-1; either TRBD1 or TRBD2 may fit D (6 bases each). The CDR3 extends over 14 amino acids. Germline lookup yields CDR1 SEHNR and CDR2 FQNEAQ (reference sequence). This CDR3 reads CAGSLGGTLREQFF. The CDR3 bases are TGTGCCGGCAGCTTAGGGGGGACTTTGCGTGAGCAGTTCTTC. The whole variable domain, remainder taken from reference TRBV7-9 and TRBJ2-1, is DTGVSQNPRHKITKRGQNVTFRCDPISEHNRLYWYRQTLGQGPEFLTYFQNEAQLEKSRLLSDRFSAERPKGSFSTLEIQRTEQGDSAMYLCAGSLGGTLREQFFGPGTRLTVL.

As to this clonotype: This may come from a read error, since a much larger clone is one base off. J is TRBJ1-2 and V is TRBV6-5, with D possibly matching TRBD1 (5 bases). Per the germline V gene, CDR1 is MNHEY and CDR2 is SVGAGI. The length of the CDR3 is 17 residues. Trimming stripped 4 bases from V and 4 bases from J, with 22 bases between. The CDR3 reads CASSWGSGQNSIYGYTF. CDR3 nucleotides: TGTGCCAGCAGTTGGGGGAGTGGGCAGAATAGCATCTATGGCTACACCTTC.

The rearrangement uses TRBV6-2 or TRBV6-3 and TRBJ2-3; D ambiguous. CDR1 MNHEY and CDR2 SVGEGT come from the germline V gene. The CDR3 runs 17 residues. V lost 2 bases and J lost 1, with 16 bases in between. The CDR3 DNA reads as TGTGCCAGCAGTTACCCCCAAGGAGTCACGGGCACAGATACGCAGTATTTT. This codes for CASSYPQGVTGTDTQYF.

V gene TRBV10-3 combines with J gene TRBJ2-5; D is unresolved. This CDR3 is built from 13 residues. Germline V gives CDR1 ENHRY, CDR2 SYGVKD. Trimming took 8 bases from V and 1 from J, leaving 11 bases between them. CDR3: CAIAVGIQETQYF. Written as DNA, the CDR3 is TGTGCCATCGCGGTCGGAATCCAAGAGACCCAGTACTTC.

This clonotype showed up just a few times. The chain carries TRBV4-3 and TRBJ2-1, with D possibly being TRBD2 (6 bases). The length of the CDR3 is 15 residues. The V gene lost 2 bases and the J gene lost 7 bases, with 15 bases spanning the gap. The germline V gene has CDR1 LGHNA and CDR2 YSLEER. As DNA, the CDR3 is TGCGCCAGCAGCCAACAACCGGGGAGCGGGAATGAGCAGTTCTTC. This translates into CASSQQPGSGNEQFF.

The rearrangement uses TRBV7-9 and TRBJ2-1, with D tentatively TRBD1 or TRBD2 (5 bases each). V lost 5 bases, J lost 6 bases, and 14 bases lay in between. CDR1 SEHNR and CDR2 FQNEAQ come from the germline V gene (reference sequence). The CDR3 totals 14 residues. Here the CDR3 reads CASSPTGAGNEQFF. The CDR3 region has the DNA TGTGCCAGCAGCCCCACCGGGGCCGGCAATGAGCAGTTCTTC.

This clonotype came up a few times. One junction end disagrees with the germline gene, perhaps due to a read error. CDR3 residues: CSAEGPLPENYGYTF. The CDR3 region has the DNA TGCAGCGCTGAAGGCCCCCTGCCTGAGAACTATGGCTACACCTTC. The chain uses TRBV29-1 and TRBJ1-2; D is ambiguous. Per the germline V gene, CDR1 is SQVTM and CDR2 is ANQGSEA. The CDR3 has 15 amino acids.

This clonotype has just a few counts. The rearrangement joins TRBV5-6 to TRBJ2-7; 10 bases line up with TRBD1. Germline CDR1 is SGHDT and CDR2 is YYEEEE. V gave up 0 bases and J gave up 1 base; unmatched junction bases: 4. The CDR3 extends over 16 amino acids. The DNA of the CDR3 is TGTGCCAGCAGCTTGGGAAGACAGGGGGCATCCTACGAGCAGTACTTC. Its translation is CASSLGRQGASYEQYF.

This chain links TRBV3-1 with TRBJ2-7; TRBD2 agrees at 14 bases. Unmatched junction bases numbered 9, after V lost 4 bases and J lost 1 base. This CDR3 region has 18 residues. In germline, CDR1 is LGHDT, CDR2 YNNKEL (reference sequence). DNA for the CDR3: TGTGCCAGCAGCCCCCGACTAGCGGGGGGGCTTCGGTCCTACGAGCAGTACTTC. Translation gives CASSPRLAGGLRSYEQYF.

This clonotype was counted many times. The J gene is TRBJ2-1, the V gene TRBV6-5; D remains unclear. Trimming removed 6 bases at V and 5 bases at J, with 5 bases between. This CDR3 contains 11 residues. Germline V gene lookup returns CDR1 MNHEY and CDR2 SVGAGI. For the CDR3, the DNA is TGTGCCAGCAGGGACCACAATGAGCAGTTCTTC. Translating it yields CASRDHNEQFF.

The chain uses TRBV6-5 and TRBJ2-1; 10 bases match TRBD2. V shed 6 bases, J shed 0 bases, and the junction held 8 bases outside the gene matches. Germline V gene sequence: CDR1 MNHEY, CDR2 SVGAGI. The CDR3 has 17 residues. CDR3 residues: CASSYVSGGNSYNEQFF. The CDR3 DNA is TGTGCCAGCAGCTACGTTAGCGGGGGGAACTCCTACAATGAGCAGTTCTTC.

The chain employs TRBV9 and TRBJ2-5; D possibly matches TRBD1 or TRBD2 (5 bases each). Matching the DNA end better, TRBJ2-7 makes the J call doubtful. The CDR3 extends over 14 amino acids. Germline V gene sequence: CDR1 SGDLS, CDR2 YYNGEE. This chain's CDR3 is CASSVDRGPYEQYF. The DNA for the CDR3 is TGTGCCAGCAGCGTAGATAGGGGACCCTACGAGCAGTACTTC.

V and J are TRBV11-1 and TRBJ2-5, with TRBD2 as a possible D gene (6 bases). V was shortened by 3 bases and J by 2 bases, with 13 bases between the two germline ends. Germline-derived CDR1 and CDR2 are SGHAT and FQDESV (reference sequence). This CDR3 is built from 15 residues. The DNA of the CDR3 is TGTGCCAGCAGCTTGGGCCGGGACTCTCAAGAGACCCAGTACTTC. This codes for CASSLGRDSQETQYF. The full variable domain, its missing parts supplied by reference TRBV11-1 and TRBJ2-5, is EAEVAQSPRYKITEKSQAVAFWCDPISGHATLYWYRQILGQGPELLVQFQDESVVDDSQLPKDRFSAERLKGVDSTLKIQPAELGDSAMYLCASSLGRDSQETQYFGPGTRLLVL.

This clonotype was detected many times. The chain recombines TRBV6-6 with TRBJ2-7; D not resolved. This CDR3 is built from 14 residues. Germline loops: CDR1 MNHNY, CDR2 SVGAGI (reference sequence). V was trimmed by 0 bases and J by 6 bases, leaving 12 bases between them. CDR3 DNA sequence: TGTGCCAGCAGTTACTCGAGCTCCCTGACCGAGCAGTACTTC. This translates into CASSYSSSLTEQYF.

This clonotype has just a few counts. The chain is built from TRBV12-3 or TRBV12-4 and TRBJ2-1; 7 positions match TRBD2. This CDR3 has 12 amino acids. With 0 bases clipped from V and 13 bases from J, the junction kept 3 bases outside the gene matches. The CDR3 DNA reads as TGTGCCAGCAGTTTAGCGGGAGGGAGACAGTTCTTC. Translating it yields CASSLAGGRQFF.

This clonotype was detected only once. The chain couples TRBV11-2 to TRBJ2-3; 10 bases are shared with TRBD1. The CDR3 is made up of 16 amino acids. Germline CDR1 SGHAT, CDR2 FQNNGV. The V and J ends lost 5 bases and 0 bases, in that order; junction bases with no gene match: 5. This CDR3 reads CASSRGQGHSTDTQYF. In nucleotides, the CDR3 is TGTGCCAGCAGCCGGGGACAGGGGCACAGCACAGATACGCAGTATTTT.

This chain uses TRBV20-1 with TRBJ2-7; D possibly corresponds to TRBD1 (5 bases). The CDR3 length is 15 residues. In germline, CDR1 is DFQATT, CDR2 SNEGSKA (reference sequence). V dropped 3 bases and J dropped 4 bases, with 19 bases sitting between them. CDR3 loop: CSARSPGQVRYEQYF. As DNA, the CDR3 is TGCAGTGCTAGGTCCCCAGGGCAGGTGAGGTACGAGCAGTACTTC.

This clonotype came up many times. The chain employs TRBV3-1 and TRBJ2-7; D uncertain. The CDR3 runs 12 residues. Deletions cut 3 bases from V and 1 base from J, with 4 bases between. CDR1 LGHDT and CDR2 YNNKEL come from the germline V gene (reference sequence). The CDR3 sequence is CASSQASYEQYF. For the CDR3, the DNA is TGTGCCAGCAGCCAGGCTTCCTACGAGCAGTACTTC.

There are a few counts of this clonotype. The chain is built from TRBV10-3 and TRBJ2-1; D is possibly TRBD1 or TRBD2 (5 bases each). V dropped 6 bases and J dropped 1 base, with 16 bases sitting between them. The CDR3 is 16 residues long. The germline CDR1 and CDR2 sequences are ENHRY and SYGVKD. The CDR3 loop reads CAIRNGIQGSYNEQFF. CDR3 sequence (DNA): TGTGCCATCAGGAACGGGATCCAGGGATCCTACAATGAGCAGTTCTTC.

Note on this clonotype: The junction does not match germline at one end; this may be a read error. V is TRBV7-7 and J is TRBJ2-2; D uncertain. This CDR3 has 14 amino acids. The germline CDR1 and CDR2 sequences are SSHAT and FNYEAQ (reference sequence). The CDR3 nucleotides read TGTGCTAGCAGCCCCACGCTTGTTACCGGGGAGCTGTTTTTT. Its translation is CASSPTLVTGELFF.

J is TRBJ2-5 and V is TRBV9, with D possibly being TRBD1 or TRBD2 (5 bases each). The germline V and J ends were trimmed by 0 bases and 2 bases, with 17 bases remaining between them. Germline CDR1 reads SGDLS; CDR2 reads YYNGEE. The CDR3 extends over 17 amino acids. The CDR3 loop reads CASSVATAERGQETQYF. The CDR3 DNA sequence: TGTGCCAGCAGCGTAGCTACAGCAGAGAGGGGTCAAGAGACCCAGTACTTC.